This T cell receptor (beta chain) was obtained from a study of OX40 agonist ivuxolimab in advanced cancers. Germline trimming cut 3 bases from V and 3 bases from J; bases unmatched to any gene: 9. Looked up from germline, CDR1 is SNHLY and CDR2 is FYNNEI. This CDR3 spans 16 amino acids. In its sample, this clone was seen a few times. Its antigen is not known. The study's findings and limits: The study did not work out the antigen specificity of the expanded peripheral T cells. In general, CD8+ T cells held more expanded clones than CD4+ did, on average.

Patients who had autoimmune disease history or got systemic immunosuppression were left out. The table came from immunoSEQ multiplex PCR; TCRdb's copy has only in-frame clones and leaves some out. This table has 85,000 to 95,000 clones, 80% to 90% appearing once. The sequencing here drew on CD4+ or CD8+ T cells sorted from blood, taken in a trial of the OX40 agonist ivuxolimab. The chain couples TRBV2 to TRBJ1-2; 8 bases match TRBD1. This receptor was obtained from an adult with an advanced solid tumor such as melanoma, head and neck, liver or kidney cancer. Written as DNA, the CDR3 is TGTGCCAGCAGTGAGGGAGGGAAGACAGGGGACTATGGCTACACCTTC. This codes for CASSEGGKTGDYGYTF.